Listed below are T cell receptor beta chains from one sample, sequenced in a study of blood T cells in healthy people across ages. TCRdb independently ran MiXCR on the 5' RACE reads; one entry per CDR3 protein. The sample has fewer than 2,000,000 distinct CDR3 sequences, around 36% seen once. Sequencing was performed on blood. The receptors stem from a woman in her 30s in good health. CDR3s include the opening cysteine and the closing phenylalanine or tryptophan. Each record gives: clone size, V gene, J gene, D gene, CDR3 protein, CDR3 DNA. A D gene is named only where the DNA matches it firmly. Clone size is stated in some rows and not others, as once, few, many or a class when expanded.

clone size: few
V gene: TRBV28
J gene: TRBJ2-7
D gene: .
CDR3 protein: CASIGGGLPEGEQYF
CDR3 DNA: TGTGCCAGCATAGGAGGAGGACTCCCGGAGGGCGAGCAGTACTTC

clone size: .
V gene: TRBV27
J gene: TRBJ1-2
D gene: .
CDR3 protein: CASSPNRFIWEGNYGYTF
CDR3 DNA: TGTGCCAGCAGTCCAAATCGTTTTATCTGGGAGGGGAACTATGGCTACACCTTC

clone size: .
V gene: TRBV28
J gene: TRBJ1-6
D gene: .
CDR3 protein: CASSPNLGHSPLHF
CDR3 DNA: TGTGCCAGCAGTCCTAATTTGGGGCACTCACCCCTCCACTTT

clone size: .
V gene: TRBV12-3/TRBV12-4
J gene: TRBJ2-3
D gene: TRBD2
CDR3 protein: CASSFTGGGATDTQYF
CDR3 DNA: TGTGCCAGCAGTTTCACTGGCGGGGGGGCCACAGATACGCAGTATTTT

clone size: .
V gene: TRBV6-5
J gene: TRBJ2-1
D gene: TRBD2
CDR3 protein: CASRLLSGSSNEQFF
CDR3 DNA: TGTGCCAGCAGATTACTTAGCGGGAGCTCCAATGAGCAGTTCTTC

clone size: few
V gene: TRBV6-2/TRBV6-3
J gene: TRBJ2-7
D gene: .
CDR3 protein: CASRLPNYEQYF
CDR3 DNA: TGTGCCAGCAGACTCCCCAACTACGAGCAGTACTTC

clone size: few
V gene: TRBV5-6
J gene: TRBJ2-3
D gene: .
CDR3 protein: CASSLSVKGTDTQYF
CDR3 DNA: TGTGCCAGCAGCTTGTCAGTTAAGGGCACAGATACGCAGTATTTT

clone size: .
V gene: TRBV20-1
J gene: TRBJ2-7
D gene: .
CDR3 protein: CNAQLPAGRNEQYF
CDR3 DNA: TGCAATGCCCAACTCCCGGCAGGGCGCAACGAGCAGTACTTC

clone size: .
V gene: TRBV5-1
J gene: TRBJ2-5
D gene: .
CDR3 protein: CASSPGDNIQTQYF
CDR3 DNA: TGCGCCAGCAGCCCGGGGGACAATATACAGACCCAGTACTTC

clone size: .
V gene: TRBV27
J gene: TRBJ2-1
D gene: .
CDR3 protein: CASSHPTGTYNEQFF
CDR3 DNA: TGTGCCAGCAGTCACCCCACAGGTACCTACAATGAGCAGTTCTTC

clone size: .
V gene: TRBV5-1
J gene: TRBJ2-1
D gene: TRBD1
CDR3 protein: CASSLRQGAYEQFF
CDR3 DNA: TGCGCCAGCAGCTTGAGGCAGGGGGCCTATGAGCAGTTCTTC

clone size: few
V gene: TRBV21-1
J gene: TRBJ2-7
D gene: .
CDR3 protein: CARDGFYEQYF
CDR3 DNA: TGTGCCAGGGACGGATTCTACGAGCAGTACTTC

clone size: many
V gene: TRBV12-3/TRBV12-4
J gene: TRBJ2-1
D gene: TRBD2
CDR3 protein: CASSPRGGAPDNEQFF
CDR3 DNA: TGTGCCAGCAGCCCCCGCGGGGGGGCCCCAGACAATGAGCAGTTCTTC

clone size: few
V gene: TRBV20-1
J gene: TRBJ2-7
D gene: .
CDR3 protein: CSARGGAGLAYEQYF
CDR3 DNA: TGCAGTGCTAGAGGCGGAGCGGGCTTAGCCTACGAGCAGTACTTC

clone size: once
V gene: TRBV20-1
J gene: TRBJ2-3
D gene: TRBD2
CDR3 protein: CSAKLAGDLGGGDTQYF
CDR3 DNA: TGCAGTGCCAAACTAGCGGGAGATTTAGGGGGTGGGGATACGCAGTATTTT

clone size: .
V gene: TRBV7-9
J gene: TRBJ2-7
D gene: TRBD2
CDR3 protein: CASGGDEYEQYF
CDR3 DNA: TGTGCCAGCGGGGGGGACGAATACGAGCAGTACTTC

clone size: .
V gene: TRBV20-1
J gene: TRBJ2-7
D gene: TRBD2
CDR3 protein: CSATWMEGRWGGLLYEQYF
CDR3 DNA: TGCAGCGCTACGTGGATGGAGGGGCGGTGGGGAGGGCTCTTGTACGAGCAGTACTTC